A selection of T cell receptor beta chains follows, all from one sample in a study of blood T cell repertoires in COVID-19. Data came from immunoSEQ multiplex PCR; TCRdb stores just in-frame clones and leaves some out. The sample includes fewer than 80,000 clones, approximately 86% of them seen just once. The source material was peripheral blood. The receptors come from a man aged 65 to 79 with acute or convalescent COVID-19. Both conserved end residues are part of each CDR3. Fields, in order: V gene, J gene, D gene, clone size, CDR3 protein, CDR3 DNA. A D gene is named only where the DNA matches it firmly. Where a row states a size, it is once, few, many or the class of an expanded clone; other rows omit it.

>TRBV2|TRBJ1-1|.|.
CASLGRGNTEAFF
TGTGCCAGCCTCGGCAGGGGGAACACTGAAGCTTTCTTT
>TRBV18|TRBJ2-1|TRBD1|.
CASSTRQGAGNEQFF
TGTGCCAGCTCGACAAGGCAGGGGGCGGGGAATGAGCAGTTCTTC
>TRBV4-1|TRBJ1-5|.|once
CASSHPQGLSNQPQHF
TGCGCCAGCAGCCACCCCCAGGGTTTAAGCAATCAGCCCCAGCATTTT
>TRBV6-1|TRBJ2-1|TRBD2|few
CASSEAAGSFHEQFF
TGTGCCAGCAGTGAAGCAGCGGGAAGCTTTCATGAGCAGTTCTTC
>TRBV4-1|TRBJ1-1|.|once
CASSQEGAMRPMNTEAFF
TGCGCCAGCAGCCAAGAAGGCGCGATGCGGCCGATGAACACTGAAGCTTTCTTT
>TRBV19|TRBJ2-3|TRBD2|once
CASRRTGTSGATDTQYF
TGTGCCAGTAGAAGAACCGGGACTAGCGGGGCCACAGATACGCAGTATTTT
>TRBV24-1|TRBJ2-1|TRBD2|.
CATNGLAGGEQFF
TGTGCCACCAACGGACTAGCGGGAGGCGAGCAGTTCTTC
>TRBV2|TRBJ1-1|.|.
CASSRQTNTEAFF
TGTGCCAGCAGCCGACAGACGAACACTGAAGCTTTCTTT
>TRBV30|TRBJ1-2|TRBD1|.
CAWSAPNTGAAGYTF
TGTGCCTGGAGCGCCCCAAACACAGGGGCGGCAGGCTACACCTTC
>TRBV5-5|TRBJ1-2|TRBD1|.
CASSLAGGSYGYTF
TGTGCCAGCAGCTTGGCAGGGGGCAGCTATGGCTACACCTTC
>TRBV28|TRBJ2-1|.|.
CASSSVALGGYNEQFF
TGTGCCAGCAGTTCGGTAGCTTTGGGAGGTTACAATGAGCAGTTCTTC
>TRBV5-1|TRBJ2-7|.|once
CASRISPSYYEQYF
TGCGCCAGCAGGATAAGCCCCTCGTACTACGAGCAGTACTTC
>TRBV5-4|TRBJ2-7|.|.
CAGGTASLGEQYF
TGTGCCGGGGGGACCGCTAGCCTTGGGGAGCAGTACTTC
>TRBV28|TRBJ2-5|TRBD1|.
CASRRQGQETQYF
TGTGCCAGCAGACGACAGGGACAAGAGACCCAGTACTTC
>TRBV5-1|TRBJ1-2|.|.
CASSSGQSNYGYTF
TGCGCCAGCAGCTCCGGACAGTCTAACTATGGCTACACCTTC
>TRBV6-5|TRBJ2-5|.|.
CASSYSAGQETQYF
TGTGCCAGCAGTTACTCGGCGGGGCAAGAGACCCAGTACTTC
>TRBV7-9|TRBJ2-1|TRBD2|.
CASSLEAGGRQFF
TGTGCCAGCAGCTTAGAGGCGGGAGGGCGACAGTTCTTC
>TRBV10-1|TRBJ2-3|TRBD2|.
CASSDGLASDTQYF
TGCGCCAGCAGTGATGGACTAGCTTCGGATACGCAGTATTTT
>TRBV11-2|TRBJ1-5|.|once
CASSRDTLQPQHF
TGTGCCAGCAGCCGGGACACCCTTCAGCCCCAGCATTTT
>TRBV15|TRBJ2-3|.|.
CATMVVERRGTDTQYF
TGTGCCACCATGGTCGTCGAGAGGAGGGGCACAGATACGCAGTATTTT
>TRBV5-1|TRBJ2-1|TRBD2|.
CASSLAGGGRNEQFF
TGCGCCAGCAGCTTGGCGGGGGGTGGGCGCAATGAGCAGTTCTTC
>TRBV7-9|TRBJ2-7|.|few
CASSSDRQATGYEQYF
TGTGCCAGCAGCTCAGATCGACAGGCCACGGGCTACGAGCAGTACTTC
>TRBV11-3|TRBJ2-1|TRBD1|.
CASSFRGPIGEQFF
TGTGCCAGCAGCTTTAGGGGGCCGATCGGTGAGCAGTTCTTC
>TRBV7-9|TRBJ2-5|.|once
CASSPVALGGETQYF
TGTGCCAGCAGCCCGGTCGCCCTAGGGGGAGAGACCCAGTACTTC
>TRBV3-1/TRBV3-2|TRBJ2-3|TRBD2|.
CASSQLGLVLGDTQYF
TGTGCCAGCAGCCAACTCGGACTAGTCCTCGGGGATACGCAGTATTTT
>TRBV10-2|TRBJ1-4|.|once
CASGGNEKLFF
TGCGCCAGCGGGGGGAATGAAAAACTGTTTTTT
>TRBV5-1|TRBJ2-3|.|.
CASSFTDTQYF
TGCGCCAGCAGCTTTACTGATACGCAGTATTTT
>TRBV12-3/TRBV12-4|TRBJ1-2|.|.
CASSFTGEYGYTF
TGTGCCAGCAGTTTTACGGGAGAGTATGGCTACACCTTC
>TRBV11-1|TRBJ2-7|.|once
CASSLQGEGYEQYF
TGTGCCAGCAGCTTACAGGGTGAAGGCTACGAGCAGTACTTC
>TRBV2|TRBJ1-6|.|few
CASSSRSGKEGSPLHF
TGTGCCAGCAGTAGCCGATCCGGGAAAGAAGGTTCACCCCTCCACTTT